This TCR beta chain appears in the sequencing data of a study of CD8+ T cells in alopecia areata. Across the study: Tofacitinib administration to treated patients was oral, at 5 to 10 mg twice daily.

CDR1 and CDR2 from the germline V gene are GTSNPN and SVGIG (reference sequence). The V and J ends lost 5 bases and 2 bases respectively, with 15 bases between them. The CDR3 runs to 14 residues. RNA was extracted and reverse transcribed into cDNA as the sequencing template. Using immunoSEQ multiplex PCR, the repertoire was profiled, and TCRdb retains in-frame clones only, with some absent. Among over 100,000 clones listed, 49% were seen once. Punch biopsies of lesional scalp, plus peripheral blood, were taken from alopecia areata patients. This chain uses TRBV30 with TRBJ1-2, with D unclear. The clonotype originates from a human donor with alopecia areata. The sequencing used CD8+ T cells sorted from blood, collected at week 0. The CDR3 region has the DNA TGTGCCTGGGAGACCCCGAGAACGAACTATGGCTACACCTTC. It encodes CAWETPRTNYGYTF.